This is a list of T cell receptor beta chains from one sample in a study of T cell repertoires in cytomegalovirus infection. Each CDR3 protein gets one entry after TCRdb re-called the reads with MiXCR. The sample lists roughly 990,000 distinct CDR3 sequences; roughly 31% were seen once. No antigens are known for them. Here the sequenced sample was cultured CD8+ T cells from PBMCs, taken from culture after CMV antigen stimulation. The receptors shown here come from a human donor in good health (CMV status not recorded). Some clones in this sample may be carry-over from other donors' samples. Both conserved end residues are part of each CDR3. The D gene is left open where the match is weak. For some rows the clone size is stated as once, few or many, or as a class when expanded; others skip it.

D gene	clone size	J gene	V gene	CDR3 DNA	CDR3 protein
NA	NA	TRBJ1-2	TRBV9	TGTGCCAGCAGCGTGCGGGAGAACTATGGCTACACCTTC	CASSVRENYGYTF
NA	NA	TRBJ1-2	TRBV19	TGTGCCAGTAGTATAGCAGCCCCCCGGGACCATACTGTCTATGGCTACACCTTC	CASSIAAPRDHTVYGYTF
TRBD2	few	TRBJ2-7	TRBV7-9	TGTGCCAGCACCCGGGAGGGTCGATACGAGCAGTACTTC	CASTREGRYEQYF
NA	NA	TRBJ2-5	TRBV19	TGTGCCAGTAGTAACAGCCTAGCTGAAGAGACCCAGTACTTC	CASSNSLAEETQYF
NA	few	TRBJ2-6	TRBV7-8	TGTGCCAGCAGCTCCATTACCAGGTGGAACTTGTCTGGGGCCAACGTCCTGACTTTC	CASSSITRWNLSGANVLTF
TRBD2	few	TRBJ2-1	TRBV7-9	TGTGCCAGCAGCTCTTGGACTAGCGGCAATGAGCAGTTCTTC	CASSSWTSGNEQFF
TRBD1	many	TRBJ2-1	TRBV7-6	TGTGCCAGCAGCTTAGGTGGGACAGGGGCCTACAATGAGCAGTTCTTC	CASSLGGTGAYNEQFF
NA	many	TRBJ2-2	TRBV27	TGTGCCAGCCAGGAGAACACCGGGGAGCTGTTTTTT	CASQENTGELFF
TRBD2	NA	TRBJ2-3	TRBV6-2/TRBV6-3	TGTGCCAGCAGTTACTCGGATGGGGGACTACCCGGAGATACGCAGTATTTT	CASSYSDGGLPGDTQYF
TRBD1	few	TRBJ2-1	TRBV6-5	TGTGCCAGCAGTTACACAGTCGGGACAGTTGAGCAGTTCTTC	CASSYTVGTVEQFF